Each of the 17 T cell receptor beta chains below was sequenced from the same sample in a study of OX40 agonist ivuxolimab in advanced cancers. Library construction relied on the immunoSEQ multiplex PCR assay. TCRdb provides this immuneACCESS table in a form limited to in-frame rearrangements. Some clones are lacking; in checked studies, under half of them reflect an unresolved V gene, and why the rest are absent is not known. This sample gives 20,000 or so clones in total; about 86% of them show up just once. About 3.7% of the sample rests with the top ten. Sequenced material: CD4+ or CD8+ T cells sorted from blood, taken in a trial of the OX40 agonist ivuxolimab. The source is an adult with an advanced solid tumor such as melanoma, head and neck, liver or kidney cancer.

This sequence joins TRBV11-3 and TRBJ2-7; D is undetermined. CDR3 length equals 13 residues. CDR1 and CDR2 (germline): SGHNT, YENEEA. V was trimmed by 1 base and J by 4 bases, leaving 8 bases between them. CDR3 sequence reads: CASSLGWHYEQYF. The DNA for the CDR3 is TGTGCCAGCAGCTTAGGCTGGCATTACGAGCAGTACTTC.

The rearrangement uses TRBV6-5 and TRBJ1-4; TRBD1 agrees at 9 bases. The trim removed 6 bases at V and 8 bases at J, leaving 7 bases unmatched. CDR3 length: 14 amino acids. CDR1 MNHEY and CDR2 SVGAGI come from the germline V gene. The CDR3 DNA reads TGTGCCAGCAGGGGGGGGACAGGGAGCGAAAAACTGTTTTTT. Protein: CASRGGTGSEKLFF.

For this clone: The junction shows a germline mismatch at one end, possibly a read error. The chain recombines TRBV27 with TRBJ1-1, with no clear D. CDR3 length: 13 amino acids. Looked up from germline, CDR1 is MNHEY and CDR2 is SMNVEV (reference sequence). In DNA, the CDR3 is TGTGCCGGCAGTTTAAAACGCAACACTGAAGCTTTCTTT. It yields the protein CAGSLKRNTEAFF.

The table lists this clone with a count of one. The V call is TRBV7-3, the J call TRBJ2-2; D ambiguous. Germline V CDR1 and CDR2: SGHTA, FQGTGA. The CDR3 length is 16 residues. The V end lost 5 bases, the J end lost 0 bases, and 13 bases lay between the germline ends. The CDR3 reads CASSPSVFANTGELFF. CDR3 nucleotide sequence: TGTGCCAGCAGCCCTAGTGTATTCGCGAACACCGGGGAGCTGTTTTTT.

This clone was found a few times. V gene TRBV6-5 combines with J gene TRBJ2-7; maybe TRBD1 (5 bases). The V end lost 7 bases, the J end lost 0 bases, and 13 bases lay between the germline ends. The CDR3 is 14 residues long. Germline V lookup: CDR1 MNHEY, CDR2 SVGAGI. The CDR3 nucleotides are TGTGCCAGCAATAACAGGTTTAGCTCCTACGAGCAGTACTTC. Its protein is CASNNRFSSYEQYF.

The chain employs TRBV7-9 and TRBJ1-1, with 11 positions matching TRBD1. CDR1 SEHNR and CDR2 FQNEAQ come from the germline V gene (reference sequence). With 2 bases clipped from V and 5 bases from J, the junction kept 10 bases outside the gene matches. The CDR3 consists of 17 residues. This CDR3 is CASSLPPGQGAGTEAFF. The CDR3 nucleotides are TGTGCCAGCAGCTTACCGCCAGGACAGGGGGCAGGGACTGAAGCTTTCTTT.

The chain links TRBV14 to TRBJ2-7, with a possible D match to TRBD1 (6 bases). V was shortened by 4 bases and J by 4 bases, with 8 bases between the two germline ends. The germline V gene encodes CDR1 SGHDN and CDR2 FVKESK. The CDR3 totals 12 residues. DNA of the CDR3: TGTGCCAGCAGCCCCCAGGGGTACGAGCAGTACTTC. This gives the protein CASSPQGYEQYF.

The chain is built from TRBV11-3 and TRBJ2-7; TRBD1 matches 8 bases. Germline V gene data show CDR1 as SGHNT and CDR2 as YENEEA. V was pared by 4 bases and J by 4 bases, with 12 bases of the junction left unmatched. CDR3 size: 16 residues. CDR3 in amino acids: CASSSAWTGNFYEQYF. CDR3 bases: TGTGCCAGCAGCTCAGCATGGACAGGGAATTTTTACGAGCAGTACTTC.

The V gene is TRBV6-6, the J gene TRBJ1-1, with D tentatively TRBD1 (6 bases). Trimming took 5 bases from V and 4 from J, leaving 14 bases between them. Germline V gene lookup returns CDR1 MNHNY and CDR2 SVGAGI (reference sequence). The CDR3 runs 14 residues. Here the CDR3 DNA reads TGTGCCAGCAGTGATACAGGGAGGGCCACTGAAGCTTTCTTT. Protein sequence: CASSDTGRATEAFF.

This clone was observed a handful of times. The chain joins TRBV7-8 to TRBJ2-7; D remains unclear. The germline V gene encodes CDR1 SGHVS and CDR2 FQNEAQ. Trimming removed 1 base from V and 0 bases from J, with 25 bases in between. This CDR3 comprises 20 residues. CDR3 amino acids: CASSLEGPDAPQVSSYEQYF. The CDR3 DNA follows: TGTGCCAGCAGCTTAGAGGGCCCCGACGCCCCCCAGGTAAGCTCCTACGAGCAGTACTTC.

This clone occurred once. The CDR3 DNA reads as TGTGCCAGCAGACTATACGAGATGAACACTGAAGCTTTCTTT. Translating gives CASRLYEMNTEAFF. The chain combines TRBV6-1 with TRBJ1-1; D remains ambiguous. Germline values: CDR1 MNHNS, CDR2 SASEGT. CDR3 length: 14 amino acids. V was shortened by 6 bases and J by 0 bases, with 11 bases between the two germline ends.

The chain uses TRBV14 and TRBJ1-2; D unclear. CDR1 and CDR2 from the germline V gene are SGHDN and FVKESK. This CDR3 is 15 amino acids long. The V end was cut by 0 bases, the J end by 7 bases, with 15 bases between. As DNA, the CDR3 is TGTGCCAGCAGCCAAGATAATCCCGGCCGCGGTGGCTACACCTTC. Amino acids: CASSQDNPGRGGYTF.

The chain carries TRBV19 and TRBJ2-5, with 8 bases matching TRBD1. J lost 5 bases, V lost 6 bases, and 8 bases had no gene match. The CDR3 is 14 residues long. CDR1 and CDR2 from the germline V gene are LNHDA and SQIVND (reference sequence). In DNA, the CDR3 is TGTGCCAGTAGGGGCGCAGGGGGCGGGGAGACCCAGTACTTC. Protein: CASRGAGGGETQYF.

CDR3 sequence: CASSYFPGNTIYF. The CDR3 DNA follows: TGTGCCAGCAGCTACTTCCCGGGAAACACCATATATTTT. This sequence joins TRBV5-5 and TRBJ1-3; D is unclear. Germline CDR1 reads SGHKS; CDR2 reads YYEKEE (reference sequence). The CDR3 sequence is 13 residues long. Trimming cost V 3 bases and J 4 bases, with 8 bases left between them.

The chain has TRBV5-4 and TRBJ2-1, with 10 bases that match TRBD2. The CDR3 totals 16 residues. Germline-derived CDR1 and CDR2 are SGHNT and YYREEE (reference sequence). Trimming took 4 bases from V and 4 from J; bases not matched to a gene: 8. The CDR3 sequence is CASSRPTSGPYNEQFF. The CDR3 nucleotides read TGTGCCAGCAGCAGGCCGACTAGCGGGCCATACAATGAGCAGTTCTTC.

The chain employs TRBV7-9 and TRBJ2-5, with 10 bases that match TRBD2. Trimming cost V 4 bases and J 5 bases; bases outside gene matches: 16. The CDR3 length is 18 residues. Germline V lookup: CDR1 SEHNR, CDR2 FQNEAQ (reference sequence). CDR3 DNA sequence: TGTGCCAGCAGCTCAACTGGTCGGGGACTAGCGAGTGTGGAGACCCAGTACTTC. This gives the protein CASSSTGRGLASVETQYF.

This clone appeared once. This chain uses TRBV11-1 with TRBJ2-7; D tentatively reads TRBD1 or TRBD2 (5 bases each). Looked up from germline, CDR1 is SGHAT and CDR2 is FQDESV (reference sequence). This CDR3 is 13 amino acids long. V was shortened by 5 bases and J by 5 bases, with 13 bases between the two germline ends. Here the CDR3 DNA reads TGTGCCAGCAGCCGGGACCTAGGTCACGAGCAGTACTTC. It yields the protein CASSRDLGHEQYF.